This entry lists 14 T cell receptor beta chains sequenced from one sample in a study of sequential checkpoint blockade in melanoma. The treatment is: randomized to nivolumab then ipilimumab (arm A) or the reverse (arm B). TCRdb's table, derived via immunoSEQ multiplex PCR, lists solely in-frame clones and lacks some. The data hold roughly 30,000 clones, with 75% to 85% observed a single time. The material sequenced was CD8+ T cells sorted from blood (inferred from file names), taken from a patient given nivolumab and ipilimumab in sequence. These receptor sequences come from a human donor with melanoma.

The table lists this clone with a few counts. V gene TRBV5-4 combines with J gene TRBJ2-6; perhaps TRBD1 as D (6 bases). The ends were cut back, 0 bases at V and 2 bases at J, with 15 bases in the middle. The CDR3 runs to 18 residues. Germline lookup yields CDR1 SGHNT and CDR2 YYREEE (reference sequence). The DNA of the CDR3 is TGTGCCAGCAGCTTGGGATCTTTGGGGGCGCCTGGGGCCAACGTCCTGACTTTC. Translated: CASSLGSLGAPGANVLTF.

The chain has TRBV20-1 and TRBJ2-1, with D uncertain. V gave up 0 bases and J gave up 7 bases, with 4 bases separating them. This CDR3 comprises 11 residues. Looked up from germline, CDR1 is DFQATT and CDR2 is SNEGSKA (reference sequence). This CDR3 reads CSARDLNEQFF. The CDR3 bases are TGCAGTGCTAGAGATCTGAATGAGCAGTTCTTC.

This chain links TRBV7-8 with TRBJ2-5; 7 bases match TRBD1. Germline trimming cut 3 bases from V and 5 bases from J; bases unmatched to any gene: 6. Germline V gives CDR1 SGHVS, CDR2 FQNEAQ. CDR3 length: 14 amino acids. The CDR3 DNA reads TGTGCCAGCAGCTTCCTGACAGGGCTCGAGACCCAGTACTTC. It codes for CASSFLTGLETQYF. The full variable domain, with the rest looked up from reference TRBV7-8 and TRBJ2-5, is GAGVSQSPRYKVAKRGQDVALRCDPISGHVSLFWYQQALGQGPEFLTYFQNEAQLDKSGLPSDRFFAERPEGSVSTLKIQRTQQEDSAVYLCASSFLTGLETQYFGPGTRLLVL.

This chain uses TRBV7-9 with TRBJ2-1, with 9 bases lining up with TRBD1. Germline V gene data show CDR1 as SEHNR and CDR2 as FQNEAQ (reference sequence). V was clipped by 8 bases and J by 6 bases; unmatched bases: 5. The CDR3 runs 13 residues. CDR3 region: CASAGTGRNEQFF. The CDR3, as DNA: TGTGCCAGCGCCGGGACAGGGCGCAATGAGCAGTTCTTC.

This chain uses TRBV7-9 with TRBJ1-1; D gene ambiguous. Germline CDR1 is SEHNR and CDR2 is FQNEAQ (reference sequence). The CDR3 contains 15 residues. V lost 1 base and J lost 0, with 9 bases in between. The CDR3 DNA sequence: TGTGCCAGCAGCTTAGTACGGCAGGTGAACACTGAAGCTTTCTTT. Protein product: CASSLVRQVNTEAFF.

The rearrangement links TRBV9 to TRBJ1-2, with a weak D call TRBD1 (6 bases). Germline V CDR1 and CDR2: SGDLS, YYNGEE. The CDR3 runs 13 residues. V was trimmed by 2 bases and J by 5 bases, leaving 10 bases between them. CDR3 protein: CASSVAGDYGYTF. Here the CDR3 DNA reads TGTGCCAGCAGCGTCGCAGGGGATTATGGCTACACCTTC.

The rearrangement links TRBV11-2 to TRBJ1-1, with D perhaps TRBD1 (6 bases). CDR3 length: 15 amino acids. The ends were cut back, 5 bases at V and 1 base at J, with 14 bases in the middle. From germline, CDR1 is SGHAT and CDR2 FQNNGV. The CDR3, as DNA: TGTGCCAGCAGCGTGGACAGTGCACCGAACACTGAAGCTTTCTTT. This encodes CASSVDSAPNTEAFF.

This chain joins TRBV4-3 and TRBJ1-1, with D possibly TRBD1 on 5 matching bases. Per germline, CDR1 LGHNA and CDR2 YSLEER. Trimming pared 3 bases from V and 0 bases from J, leaving 11 bases between. The CDR3 length is 15 residues. CDR3 in amino acids: CASSQSPGMNTEAFF. CDR3 nucleotide sequence: TGCGCCAGCAGCCAGTCACCAGGGATGAACACTGAAGCTTTCTTT.

The rearrangement links TRBV19 to TRBJ2-1, with TRBD2 matching 9 bases. Losses at the gene ends were 5 bases for V and 6 bases for J; bases not matched to a gene: 5. Germline CDR1 is LNHDA and CDR2 is SQIVND (reference sequence). The CDR3 extends over 14 amino acids. Written as DNA, the CDR3 is TGTGCCAGTAGTGCGGGAGGGCCGGGCAATGAGCAGTTCTTC. It codes for CASSAGGPGNEQFF.

The chain combines TRBV7-2 with TRBJ1-6; TRBD1 aligns across 9 bases. The CDR3 has 18 residues. V shed 2 bases, J shed 10 bases, and the junction held 15 bases outside the gene matches. The germline V gene encodes CDR1 SGHTA and CDR2 FQGNSA. The CDR3 DNA sequence: TGTGCCAGCAGCTTATATCCTCGAAACAGGGGGCGCGTCTCACCCCTCCACTTT. It specifies CASSLYPRNRGRVSPLHF. Together with reference TRBV7-2 and TRBJ1-6, the CDR3 gives the full variable domain: GAGVSQSPSNKVTEKGKDVELRCDPISGHTALYWYRQSLGQGLEFLIYFQGNSAPDKSGLPSDRFSAERTGGSVSTLTIQRTQQEDSAVYLCASSLYPRNRGRVSPLHFGNGTRLTVT.

V usage is TRBV4-3 and J usage is TRBJ2-7, with 9 bases matching TRBD1. The CDR3 has 15 amino acids. Germline trimming cut 3 bases from V and 0 bases from J; bases unmatched to any gene: 3. Germline V gene sequence: CDR1 LGHNA, CDR2 YSLEER. The CDR3 DNA reads as TGCGCCAGCAGCCAGGGACAGGGTCCCTCCTACGAGCAGTACTTC. As protein: CASSQGQGPSYEQYF.

The V call is TRBV7-9, the J call TRBJ1-1, with 8 positions matching TRBD1. This CDR3 spans 13 amino acids. The J segment lost 4 bases and the V segment lost 6 bases, leaving 4 bases of the junction unmatched. Germline V gene lookup returns CDR1 SEHNR and CDR2 FQNEAQ (reference sequence). The CDR3 nucleotides are TGTGCCAGCAGGGCGGACAGGGTCACTGAAGCTTTCTTT. This translates into CASRADRVTEAFF.

This clone was detected a few times. The V and J genes are TRBV21-1 and TRBJ2-7; the table assigns TRBD1, which was not confirmed against the DNA. TRBV21-1 counts as a pseudogene. This CDR3 has 14 residues. The CDR3 nucleotides are TGTGCCAGCAGCAAAGAGGCCAGGGGGTGCGAGCAGTACTTC. Translating it yields CASSKEARGCEQYF.

With respect to this clone: The junction shows a germline mismatch at one end, possibly a read error. Other nucleotide sequences from this sample produce the same CDR3. The chain combines TRBV19 with TRBJ2-7, with 7 bases identical to TRBD2. Germline CDR1 LNHDA, CDR2 SQIVND (reference sequence). This CDR3 has 14 residues. The CDR3 coding sequence is TGCGCCAGTAGTGAATTCGGACTAGACTACGAGCAGTACTTC. Its protein product is CASSEFGLDYEQYF.